Presented here are 6 T cell receptor beta chains from one specimen sequenced in a study of blood T cell repertoires in COVID-19. Some clones are missing from TCRdb's copy, which holds only in-frame ones; the method was immunoSEQ multiplex PCR. The sample yields about 81,000 clones, approximately 88% seen once. Sequencing was done on a sample of peripheral blood. Receptor source: a man between 65 and 85 years old with acute or convalescent COVID-19.

For the CDR3, the DNA is TGTGCCAGCAGCTGGGACAGAAGCAATCAGCCCCAGCATTTT. Amino acids: CASSWDRSNQPQHF. J is TRBJ1-5 and V is TRBV7-8; TRBD1 matches at 7 bases. CDR3 size: 14 residues. Germline CDR1 and CDR2: SGHVS and FQNEAQ. The junction had 1 base not matched to a gene; V was cut back by 4 bases and J by 1 base. The full variable domain, with the rest looked up from reference TRBV7-8 and TRBJ1-5, is GAGVSQSPRYKVAKRGQDVALRCDPISGHVSLFWYQQALGQGPEFLTYFQNEAQLDKSGLPSDRFFAERPEGSVSTLKIQRTQQEDSAVYLCASSWDRSNQPQHFGDGTRLSIL.

The genes are TRBV2 and TRBJ2-2; maybe TRBD1 (5 bases). The germline V and J ends were trimmed by 6 bases and 2 bases, with 10 bases remaining between them. The CDR3 is 14 amino acids. Germline CDR1 SNHLY, CDR2 FYNNEI. The CDR3 DNA reads TGTGCCAGCAGACCTCAGGGAAACACCGGGGAGCTGTTTTTT. As protein: CASRPQGNTGELFF.

The gene calls are TRBV7-8 and TRBJ1-1; 7 positions match TRBD1. After removal of 4 bases from V and 6 bases from J, the junction contained 5 bases not matched to a gene. The length of the CDR3 is 13 residues. Per the germline V gene, CDR1 is SGHVS and CDR2 is FQNEAQ. The CDR3 DNA follows: TGTGCCAGCAGCTCTGACAGGGTCTCTGAAGCTTTCTTT. Translated, it gives CASSSDRVSEAFF.

V gene TRBV19 combines with J gene TRBJ2-3; 11 nucleotides line up with TRBD1. V was pared by 8 bases and J by 6 bases, with 10 bases of the junction left unmatched. CDR3 size: 15 residues. Looked up from germline, CDR1 is LNHDA and CDR2 is SQIVND (reference sequence). This CDR3 reads CASQWGTGGFDTQYF. The CDR3 DNA follows: TGTGCCAGTCAGTGGGGGACAGGGGGGTTTGATACGCAGTATTTT.

The V call is TRBV19, the J call TRBJ2-1, with 10 bases matching TRBD2. The germline CDR1 and CDR2 sequences are LNHDA and SQIVND (reference sequence). The CDR3 contains 15 residues. After removal of 5 bases from V and 8 bases from J, the junction contained 9 bases not matched to a gene. The CDR3 sequence: CASSGTSGMWDEQFF. Here the CDR3 DNA reads TGTGCCAGTAGTGGAACTAGCGGGATGTGGGATGAGCAGTTCTTC.

This clone was recorded once. The chain recombines TRBV7-6 with TRBJ2-1; 7 nucleotides align to TRBD1. This CDR3 region has 12 residues. Unmatched junction bases numbered 4, after V lost 2 bases and J lost 12 bases. Germline CDR1 is SGHVS and CDR2 is FNYEAQ. The CDR3 nucleotides are TGTGCCAGCAGCTTAACTTCAGGGGGGCAGTTCTTC. Translating gives CASSLTSGGQFF. The entire variable domain, with the rest obtained from reference TRBV7-6 and TRBJ2-1, is as follows: GAGVSQSPRYKVTKRGQDVALRCDPISGHVSLYWYRQALGQGPEFLTYFNYEAQQDKSGLPNDRFSAERPEGSISTLTIQRTEQRDSAMYRCASSLTSGGQFFGPGTRLTVL.